The sequence of this TCR beta chain was determined in a study of blood T cell repertoires in COVID-19. Study summary: Whether acute or convalescent, the COVID-19 samples came from the United States, Italy and Spain.

Sequencing was performed with immunoSEQ multiplex PCR; in TCRdb, only in-frame clones are kept and a portion is missing. Of some 350,000 clones in the sample, 80% to 90% are singletons; the top ten hold under 6%. Participants' reported clinical history set cohort assignment. Two negative PCRs, clearance, or symptom resolution had been documented for recovered Cohort 3 donors. Germline lookup yields CDR1 SGHNT and CDR2 YYREEE (reference sequence). V was pared by 2 bases and J by 0 bases, with 7 bases of the junction left unmatched. This CDR3 is 17 amino acids long. The source of this sequence is a man aged 25-45 years who had recovered from COVID-19. The rearrangement uses TRBV5-4 and TRBJ2-2; 7 bases are shared with TRBD2. The sample was PBMCs or T cells enriched from blood (not recorded which). DNA of the CDR3: TGTGCCAGCAGCTTTGCCCGCGGGGGATCGAACACCGGGGAGCTGTTTTTT. Its translation is CASSFARGGSNTGELFF. The full variable domain, in which reference TRBV5-4 and TRBJ2-2 provide the parts outside the CDR3, is ETGVTQSPTHLIKTRGQQVTLRCSSQSGHNTVSWYQQALGQGPQFIFQYYREEENGRGNFPPRFSGLQFPNYSSELNVNALELDDSALYLCASSFARGGSNTGELFFGEGSRLTVL.